This T cell receptor beta chain was obtained from a study of identical twins. The V end was cut by 7 bases, the J end by 0 bases, with 9 bases between. Germline V lookup: CDR1 MNHNS, CDR2 SASEGT. CDR3 length equals 14 residues. Notes on the study in general: Out-of-frame alpha sequences common to twins exhibited an excess of low generation probability. The abundant beta clonotypes from cord blood had fewer insertions, and memory repertoires had none of this. It was possible that invariant MAIT and iNKT cells partly confounded the zero-insertion analyses.

TCRdb re-called the 5' RACE reads with MiXCR, one entry per CDR3 protein. The sample consists of fewer than 650,000 distinct CDR3 sequences, roughly 7.2% of them appearing once. The sample holds a few counts of this clonotype. What it recognizes is unknown. The same data also contributed to another study, on yellow fever vaccine responses in identical twins. That source reports: The T cell response to vaccination in identical twins was reportedly partly convergent and partly personalized.

This TCR was recovered from a woman aged 18-29 years in good health. Sequenced input: PBMCs. The rearrangement uses TRBV6-1 and TRBJ1-4; D gene unclear. For the CDR3, the DNA is TGTGCCAGCAACACGGGAGCAACTAATGAAAAACTGTTTTTT. This codes for CASNTGATNEKLFF.